This T cell receptor (beta chain) was sequenced during a study of T cell responses to AZD1222 COVID-19 vaccine. Study outcomes and limitations: Researchers took repertoire samples only after the peak T cell response had come.

Method: immunoSEQ multiplex PCR; TCRdb's copy keeps in-frame clones and lacks some. The top ten hold 1.3% of the sample, which has 65,000 to 80,000 clones, about four fifths seen once. About this clone: Its target is not known.

V dropped 0 bases and J dropped 2 bases, with 9 bases sitting between them. The germline CDR1 and CDR2 sequences are SGHKS and YYEKEE (reference sequence). CDR3 length: 14 amino acids. This receptor was obtained from an adult who received the AZD1222 COVID-19 vaccine. Sequenced material: peripheral blood, taken 28 days after the second AZD1222 dose. V usage is TRBV5-5 and J usage is TRBJ2-7, with D hard to call. CDR3 nucleotides: TGTGCCAGCAGCTTGGGTCCGGTTACCTACGAGCAGTACTTC. This translates into CASSLGPVTYEQYF.